This T cell receptor (beta chain) was documented in a study of Graves' ophthalmopathy and Graves' hyperthyroidism. The authors amplified TCR beta CDR3 regions from RNA transcripts. First-round RT-PCR with HTBI primers preceded a second-round multiplex PCR. TCRdb passed the multiplex PCR reads through MiXCR, listing each CDR3 protein once. The data hold almost 400,000 distinct CDR3 sequences, with approximately 16% observed a single time. Moderate-to-severe activity, CAS ≥3, NOSPECS ≥4 and a duration under 3 months were seen in donors with ophthalmopathy. The CDR3 runs to 14 residues. Per germline, CDR1 SGHTA and CDR2 FQGNSA. The V gene lost 4 bases and the J gene lost 6 bases, with 15 bases spanning the gap. This clonotype was found many times.

This chain links TRBV7-2 with TRBJ1-1; the D is unclear. The clonotype was recovered from a woman aged 18-35 years with Graves' ophthalmopathy. Sequencing input: peripheral blood. The CDR3 protein is CASSSTLRAAEAFF. The CDR3 bases are TGTGCCAGCAGCTCCACCCTCCGGGCAGCTGAAGCTTTCTTT.